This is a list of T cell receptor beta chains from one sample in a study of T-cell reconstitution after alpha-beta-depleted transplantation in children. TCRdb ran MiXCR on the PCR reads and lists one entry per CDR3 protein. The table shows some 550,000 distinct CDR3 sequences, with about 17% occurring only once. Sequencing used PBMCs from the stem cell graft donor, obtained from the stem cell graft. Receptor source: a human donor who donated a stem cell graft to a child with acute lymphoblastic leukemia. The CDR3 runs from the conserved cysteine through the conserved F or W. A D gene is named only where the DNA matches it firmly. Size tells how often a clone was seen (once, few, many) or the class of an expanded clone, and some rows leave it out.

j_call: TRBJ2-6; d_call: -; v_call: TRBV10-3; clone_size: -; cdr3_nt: TGTGCCATCAGCCCCGGTAGCTCTGGGGCCAACGTCCTGACTTTC; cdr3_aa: CAISPGSSGANVLTF
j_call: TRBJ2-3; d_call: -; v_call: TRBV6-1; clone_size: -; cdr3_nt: TGTGCCAGCAGTGAAAGGGAGGCCCTTCCGCAGTATTTT; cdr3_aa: CASSEREALPQYF
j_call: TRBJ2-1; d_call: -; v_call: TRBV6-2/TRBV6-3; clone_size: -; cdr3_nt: TGTGCCAGCAGTATGACACCGGGACCGAAGATAACGGGGAACTCCTACAATGAGCAGTTCTTC; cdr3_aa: CASSMTPGPKITGNSYNEQFF
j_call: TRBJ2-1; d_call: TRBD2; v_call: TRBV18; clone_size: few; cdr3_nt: TGTGCCAGCTCAGCCCAGCGGGGGGCCTACAATGAGCAGTTCTTC; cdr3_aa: CASSAQRGAYNEQFF
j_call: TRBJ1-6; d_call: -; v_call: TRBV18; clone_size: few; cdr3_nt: TGTGCCAGCTCACCACAGGAGGCTGCCGGCAATTCACCCCTCCACTTT; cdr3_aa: CASSPQEAAGNSPLHF
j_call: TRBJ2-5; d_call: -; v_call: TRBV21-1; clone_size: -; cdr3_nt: TGTGCCGACAGTGACAGGGAGCAGGAGACCCAGTACTTC; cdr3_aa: CADSDREQETQYF
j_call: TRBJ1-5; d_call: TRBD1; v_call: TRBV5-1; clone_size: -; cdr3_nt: TGCGCCAGCAGCGTACACCCCTCGAGGACAGGGGAATCTCGGCCCCAGCATTTT; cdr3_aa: CASSVHPSRTGESRPQHF
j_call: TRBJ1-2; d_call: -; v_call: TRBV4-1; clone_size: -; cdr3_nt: TGCGCCAGCAGCCACCGACAGGCCAACTATGGCTACACCTTC; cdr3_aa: CASSHRQANYGYTF
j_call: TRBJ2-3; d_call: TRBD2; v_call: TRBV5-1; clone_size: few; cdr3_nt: TGCGCCATCAGCTTTGCGGTAGCGGGAGGAGCCACAGATACGCAGTATTTT; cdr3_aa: CAISFAVAGGATDTQYF
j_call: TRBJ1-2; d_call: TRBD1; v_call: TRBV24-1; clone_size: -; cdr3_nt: TGTGCCACGCAGGACAGGGGACACTATGGCTACACCTTC; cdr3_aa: CATQDRGHYGYTF
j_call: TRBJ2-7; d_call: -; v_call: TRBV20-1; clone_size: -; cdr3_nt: TGCAGTGCTAGGCCGACCTACGAGCAGTACTTC; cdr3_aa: CSARPTYEQYF
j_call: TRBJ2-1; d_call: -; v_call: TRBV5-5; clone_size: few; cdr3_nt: TGTGCCAGCAGCTTCCAGGGCGGCTCCTACAATGAGCAGTTCTTC; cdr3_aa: CASSFQGGSYNEQFF